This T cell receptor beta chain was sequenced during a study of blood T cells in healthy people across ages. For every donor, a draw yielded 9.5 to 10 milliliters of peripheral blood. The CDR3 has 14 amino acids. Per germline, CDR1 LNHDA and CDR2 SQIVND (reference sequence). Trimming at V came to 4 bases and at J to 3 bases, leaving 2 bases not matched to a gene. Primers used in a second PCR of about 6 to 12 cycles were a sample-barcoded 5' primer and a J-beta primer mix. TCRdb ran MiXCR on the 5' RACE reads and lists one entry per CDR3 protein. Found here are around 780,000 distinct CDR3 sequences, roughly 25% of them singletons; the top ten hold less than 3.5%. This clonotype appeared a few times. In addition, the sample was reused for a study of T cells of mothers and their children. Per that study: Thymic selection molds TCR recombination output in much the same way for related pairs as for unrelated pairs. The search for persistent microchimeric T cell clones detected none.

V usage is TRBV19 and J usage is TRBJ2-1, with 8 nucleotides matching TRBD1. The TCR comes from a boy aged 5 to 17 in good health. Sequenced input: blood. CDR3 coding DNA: TGTGCCAGTAGTACTACAGGGGGCTACAATGAGCAGTTCTTC. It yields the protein CASSTTGGYNEQFF.